This T cell receptor (beta chain) came from a study of human T cells and chemical hapten exposure. The time point denotes: pre-sensitization, week 0. As to treatment: therapeutic diphenylcyclopropenone sensitization with weekly scalp DPC. Sequencing started from total RNA isolated from unfractionated whole blood. This clonotype was observed many times. Antigen unknown. The CDR3 loop spans 18 amino acids. Germline CDR1 and CDR2: SGHKS and YYEKEE (reference sequence). The ends lost 4 bases at V and 4 bases at J; junction bases unmatched: 13. Points from the study as a whole: After DPC sensitization, TCRs above 1 in 1000 frequency showed no change.

TCRdb used MiXCR to reprocess the RACE reads, holding one entry per CDR3 protein. The sample includes a few hundred thousand distinct CDR3 sequences, roughly 7.7% seen only once; the top ten take more than 0.95%. The source was whole blood, collected in connection with sensitization to the hapten diphenylcyclopropenone (DPC). The receptor was isolated from a man younger than 35 with alopecia areata. Some clones in this sample may be carry-over from other donors' samples. V and J are TRBV5-5 and TRBJ2-2; TRBD1 aligns across 10 bases. This CDR3 is CASSEGDRGWTTTGELFF. The CDR3 DNA sequence: TGTGCCAGCAGCGAAGGGGACAGGGGATGGACGACCACCGGGGAGCTGTTTTTT.